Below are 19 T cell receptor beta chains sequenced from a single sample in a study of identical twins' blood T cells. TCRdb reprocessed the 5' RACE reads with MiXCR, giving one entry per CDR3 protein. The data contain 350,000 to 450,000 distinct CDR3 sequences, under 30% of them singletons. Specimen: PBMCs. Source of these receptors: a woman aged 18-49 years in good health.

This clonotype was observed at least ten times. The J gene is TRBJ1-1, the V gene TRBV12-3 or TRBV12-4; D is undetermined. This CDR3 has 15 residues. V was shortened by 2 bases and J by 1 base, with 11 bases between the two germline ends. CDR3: CASSLIGPSNTEAFF. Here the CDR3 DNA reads TGTGCCAGCAGTTTAATCGGACCCTCGAACACTGAAGCTTTCTTT.

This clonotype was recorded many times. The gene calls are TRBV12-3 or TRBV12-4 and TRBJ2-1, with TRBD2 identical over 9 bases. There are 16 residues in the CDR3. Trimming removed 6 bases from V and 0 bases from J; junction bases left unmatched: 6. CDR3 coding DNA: TGTGCCAGCAGCCTTAGCGGGGGACCCTCCTACAATGAGCAGTTCTTC. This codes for CASSLSGGPSYNEQFF.

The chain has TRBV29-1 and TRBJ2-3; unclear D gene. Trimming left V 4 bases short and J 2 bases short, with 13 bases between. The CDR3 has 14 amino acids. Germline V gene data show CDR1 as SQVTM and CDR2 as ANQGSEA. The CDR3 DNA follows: TGCAGCGTTGGACTGGGAAGGGTCACAGATACGCAGTATTTT. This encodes CSVGLGRVTDTQYF.

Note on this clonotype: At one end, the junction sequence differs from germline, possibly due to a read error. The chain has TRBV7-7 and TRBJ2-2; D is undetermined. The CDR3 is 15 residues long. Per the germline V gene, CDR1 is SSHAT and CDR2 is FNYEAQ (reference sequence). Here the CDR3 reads CASSLVGRYTGELFF. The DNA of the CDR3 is TGTGCTAGCAGCTTAGTAGGCAGATACACCGGGGAGCTGTTTTTT.

The chain's CDR3 is CASTFPLGERNNSPLHF. The CDR3 DNA follows: TGTGCCAGCACCTTTCCCTTAGGGGAACGGAATAATTCACCCCTCCACTTT. The chain links TRBV7-9 to TRBJ1-6; a possible D gene is TRBD1 (5 bases). The germline V and J ends were trimmed by 7 bases and 5 bases, with 21 bases remaining between them. The CDR3 is 17 residues long. Per the germline V gene, CDR1 is SEHNR and CDR2 is FQNEAQ (reference sequence). Supplemented by reference TRBV7-9 and TRBJ1-6, the full variable domain reads DTGVSQNPRHKITKRGQNVTFRCDPISEHNRLYWYRQTLGQGPEFLTYFQNEAQLEKSRLLSDRFSAERPKGSFSTLEIQRTEQGDSAMYLCASTFPLGERNNSPLHFGNGTRLTVT.

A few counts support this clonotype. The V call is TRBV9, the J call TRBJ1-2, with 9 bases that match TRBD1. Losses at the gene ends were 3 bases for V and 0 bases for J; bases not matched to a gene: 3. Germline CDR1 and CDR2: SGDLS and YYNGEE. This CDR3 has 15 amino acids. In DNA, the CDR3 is TGTGCCAGCAGCGGCCGACAGGGGGCTAACTATGGCTACACCTTC. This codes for CASSGRQGANYGYTF.

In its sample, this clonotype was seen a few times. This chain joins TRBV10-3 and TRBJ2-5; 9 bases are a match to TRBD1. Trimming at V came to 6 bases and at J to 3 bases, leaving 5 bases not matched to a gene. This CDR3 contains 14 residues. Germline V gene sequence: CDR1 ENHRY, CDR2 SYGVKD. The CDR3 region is CAIRTDRGEETQYF. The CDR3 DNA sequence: TGTGCCATCAGAACCGACAGGGGGGAAGAGACCCAGTACTTC.

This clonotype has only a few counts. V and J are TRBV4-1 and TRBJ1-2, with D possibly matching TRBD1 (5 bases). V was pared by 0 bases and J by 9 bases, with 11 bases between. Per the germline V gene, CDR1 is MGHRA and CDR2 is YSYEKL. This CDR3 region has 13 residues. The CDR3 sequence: CASSQDRGVSYTF. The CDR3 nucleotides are TGCGCCAGCAGCCAAGATCGAGGGGTGAGCTACACCTTC.

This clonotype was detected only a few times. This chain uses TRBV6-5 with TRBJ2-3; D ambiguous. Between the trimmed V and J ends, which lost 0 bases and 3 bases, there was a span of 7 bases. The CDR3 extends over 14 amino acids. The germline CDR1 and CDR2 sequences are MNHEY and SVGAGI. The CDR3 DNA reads TGTGCCAGCAGTTACTCACTTCGGACAGATACGCAGTATTTT. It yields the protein CASSYSLRTDTQYF.

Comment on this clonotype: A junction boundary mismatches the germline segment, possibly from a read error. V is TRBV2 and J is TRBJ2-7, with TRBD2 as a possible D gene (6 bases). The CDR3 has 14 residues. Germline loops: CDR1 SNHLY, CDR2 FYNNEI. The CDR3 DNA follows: TGTTCCAGCAGTTCCCGCTCGGGGACTTACGAGCAGTACTTC. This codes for CSSSSRSGTYEQYF.

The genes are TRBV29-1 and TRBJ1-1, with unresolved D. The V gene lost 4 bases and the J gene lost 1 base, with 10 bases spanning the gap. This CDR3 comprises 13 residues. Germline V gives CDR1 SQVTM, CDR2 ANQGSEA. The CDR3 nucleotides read TGCAGCGTTGGGGTGCTGCCGAACACTGAAGCTTTCTTT. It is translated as CSVGVLPNTEAFF. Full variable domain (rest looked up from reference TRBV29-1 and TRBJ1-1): SAVISQKPSRDICQRGTSLTIQCQVDSQVTMMFWYRQQPGQSLTLIATANQGSEATYESGFVIDKFPISRPNLTFSTLTVSNMSPEDSSIYLCSVGVLPNTEAFFGQGTRLTVV.

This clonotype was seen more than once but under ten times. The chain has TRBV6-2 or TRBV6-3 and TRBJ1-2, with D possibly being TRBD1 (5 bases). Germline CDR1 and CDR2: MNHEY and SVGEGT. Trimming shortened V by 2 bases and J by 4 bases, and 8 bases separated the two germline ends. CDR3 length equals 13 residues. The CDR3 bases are TGTGCCAGCAGTTACCCAGGGCGCTATGGCTACACCTTC. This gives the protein CASSYPGRYGYTF.

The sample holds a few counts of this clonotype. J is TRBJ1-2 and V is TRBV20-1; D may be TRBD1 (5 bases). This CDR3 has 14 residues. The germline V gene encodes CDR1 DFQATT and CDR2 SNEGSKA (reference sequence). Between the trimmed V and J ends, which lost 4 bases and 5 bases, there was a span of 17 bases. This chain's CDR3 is CSATLRDGPYGYTF. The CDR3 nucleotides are TGCAGTGCTACTCTTCGGGACGGACCTTATGGCTACACCTTC.

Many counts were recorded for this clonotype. The CDR3 nucleotides read TGCAGTGTCGAAGCGGGGGGATACGAGCAGTACTTC. Its translation is CSVEAGGYEQYF. The chain uses TRBV20-1 and TRBJ2-7; 9 bases agree with TRBD2. Trimming cost V 7 bases and J 4 bases; bases outside gene matches: 5. The CDR3 extends over 12 amino acids. Germline CDR1 reads DFQATT; CDR2 reads SNEGSKA (reference sequence).

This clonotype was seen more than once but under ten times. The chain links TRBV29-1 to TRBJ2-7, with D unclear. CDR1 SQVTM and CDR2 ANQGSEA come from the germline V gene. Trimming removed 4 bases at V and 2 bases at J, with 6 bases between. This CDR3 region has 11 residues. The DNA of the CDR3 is TGCAGCGTTGTCAAAGCCTACGAGCAGTACTTC. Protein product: CSVVKAYEQYF.

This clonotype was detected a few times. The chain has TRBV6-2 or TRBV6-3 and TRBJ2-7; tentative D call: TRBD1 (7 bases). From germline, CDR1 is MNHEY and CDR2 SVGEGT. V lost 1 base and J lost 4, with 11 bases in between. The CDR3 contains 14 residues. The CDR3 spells CASSYFRGRYEQYF. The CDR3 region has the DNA TGTGCCAGCAGTTACTTCAGGGGGAGGTACGAGCAGTACTTC.

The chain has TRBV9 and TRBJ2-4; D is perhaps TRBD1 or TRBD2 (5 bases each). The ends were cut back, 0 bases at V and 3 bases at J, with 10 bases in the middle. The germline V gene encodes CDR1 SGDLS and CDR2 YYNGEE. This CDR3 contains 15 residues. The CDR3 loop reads CASSVDGGVKNIQYF. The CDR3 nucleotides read TGTGCCAGCAGCGTAGATGGGGGAGTCAAAAACATTCAGTACTTC.

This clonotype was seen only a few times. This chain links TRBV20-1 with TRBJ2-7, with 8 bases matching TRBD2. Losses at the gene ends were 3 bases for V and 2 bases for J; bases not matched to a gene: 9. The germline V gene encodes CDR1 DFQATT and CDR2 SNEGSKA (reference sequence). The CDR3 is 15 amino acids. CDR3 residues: CSASLRGRLTYEQYF. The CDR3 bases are TGCAGTGCTAGCCTCCGCGGGAGGTTGACCTACGAGCAGTACTTC.

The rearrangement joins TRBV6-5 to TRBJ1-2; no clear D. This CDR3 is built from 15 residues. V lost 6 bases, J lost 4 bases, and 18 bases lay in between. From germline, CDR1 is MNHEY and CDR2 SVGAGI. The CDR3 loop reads CASSDPSSATYGYTF. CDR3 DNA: TGTGCCAGCAGCGATCCGAGCAGCGCCACCTATGGCTACACCTTC.